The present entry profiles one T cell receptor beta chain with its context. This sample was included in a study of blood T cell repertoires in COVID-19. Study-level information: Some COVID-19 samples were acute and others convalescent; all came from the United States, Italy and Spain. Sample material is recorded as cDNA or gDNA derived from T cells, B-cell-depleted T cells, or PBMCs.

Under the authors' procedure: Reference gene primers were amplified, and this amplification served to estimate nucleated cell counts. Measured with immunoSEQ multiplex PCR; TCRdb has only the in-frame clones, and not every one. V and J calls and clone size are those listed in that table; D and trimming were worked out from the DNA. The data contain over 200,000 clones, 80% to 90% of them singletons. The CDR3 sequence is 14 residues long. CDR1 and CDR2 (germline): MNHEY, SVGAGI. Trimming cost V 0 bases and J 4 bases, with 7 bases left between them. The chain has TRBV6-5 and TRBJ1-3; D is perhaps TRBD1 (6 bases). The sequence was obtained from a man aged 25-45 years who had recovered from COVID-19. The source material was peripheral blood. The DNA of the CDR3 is TGTGCCAGCAGTTACTCGACAGGAGGAAACACCATATATTTT. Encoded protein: CASSYSTGGNTIYF.